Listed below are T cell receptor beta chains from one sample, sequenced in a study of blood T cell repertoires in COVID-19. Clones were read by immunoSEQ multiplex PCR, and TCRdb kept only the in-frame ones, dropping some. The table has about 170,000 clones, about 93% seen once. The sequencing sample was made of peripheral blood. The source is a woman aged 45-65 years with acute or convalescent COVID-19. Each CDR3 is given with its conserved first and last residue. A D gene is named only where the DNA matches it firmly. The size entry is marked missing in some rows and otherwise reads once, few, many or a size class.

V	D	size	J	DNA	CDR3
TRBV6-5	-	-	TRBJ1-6	TGTGCCAGCAGTTACTCGGGGGGCTCCTATAATTCACCCCTCCACTTT	CASSYSGGSYNSPLHF
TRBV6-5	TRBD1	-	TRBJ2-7	TGTGCCAGCAGTTGGGGGACAGGCTCCTACGAGCAGTACTTC	CASSWGTGSYEQYF
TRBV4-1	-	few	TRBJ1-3	TGCGCCAGCAGCCAAGTAGGAGGATCTGGAAACACCATATATTTT	CASSQVGGSGNTIYF
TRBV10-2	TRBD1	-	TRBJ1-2	TGCGCCAGCACGGGACAGCCCGCTTATGGCTACACCTTC	CASTGQPAYGYTF
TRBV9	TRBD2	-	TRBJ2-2	TGTGCCAGCAGCGTAGAAGGGAGAGCGGGGGGGCCCGGGGAGCTGTTTTTT	CASSVEGRAGGPGELFF
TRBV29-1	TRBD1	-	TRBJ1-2	TGCAGCGTTGAGGAATCGACAGGGGATGGCTACACCTTC	CSVEESTGDGYTF
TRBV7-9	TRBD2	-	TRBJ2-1	TGTGCCAGCAGTTGGACTAGCGGATCCTACAATGAGCAGTTCTTC	CASSWTSGSYNEQFF
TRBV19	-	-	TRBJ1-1	TGTGCCAGTATGACAACTGAAGCTTTCTTT	CASMTTEAFF
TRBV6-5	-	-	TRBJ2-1	TGTGCCAGCAGCCCGGGATATTACAATGAGCAGTTCTTC	CASSPGYYNEQFF
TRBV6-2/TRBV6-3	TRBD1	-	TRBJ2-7	TGTGCCAGCAGTTGGGGACAGGCCTACGAGCAGTACTTC	CASSWGQAYEQYF
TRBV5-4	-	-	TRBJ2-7	TGTGCCAGCAGCTTGGACAGGGACTACGAGCAGTACTTC	CASSLDRDYEQYF
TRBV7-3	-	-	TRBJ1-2	TGTGCCAGCAGCTTAGGCGGGCAGGCGGACTATGGCTACACCTTC	CASSLGGQADYGYTF
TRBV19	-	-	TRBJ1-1	TGTGCCAGTAGTCCTCCGGGTCACGAAGCTTTCTTT	CASSPPGHEAFF
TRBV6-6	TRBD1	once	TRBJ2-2	TGTGCCAGCAGTCATCTGACCGGGACAGGGTGGAACACCGGGGAGCTGTTTTTT	CASSHLTGTGWNTGELFF
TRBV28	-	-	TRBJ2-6	TGTGCCAGCAGCCCCACGAGTACTGGGGCCAACGTCCTGACTTTC	CASSPTSTGANVLTF
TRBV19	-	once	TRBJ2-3	TGTGCCAGCAGTGGTAGCGTCTGGAATACGCAGTATTTT	CASSGSVWNTQYF
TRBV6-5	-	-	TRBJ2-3	TGTGCCAGCAGTTCGGACAGTAGCACAGATACGCAGTATTTT	CASSSDSSTDTQYF
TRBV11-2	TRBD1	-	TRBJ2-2	TGTGCCAGCAGCTTAGAGACCGGGACAGGCCCCACGGAGCTGTTTTTT	CASSLETGTGPTELFF
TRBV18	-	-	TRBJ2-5	TGTGCCAGCTCACCGGCCAGGGGATTGTACCAAGAGACCCAGTACTTC	CASSPARGLYQETQYF
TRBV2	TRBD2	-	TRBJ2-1	TGTGCCAGCAGGATACGGGACTATTCCCTACTGCCCTCCTACAATGAGCAGTTCTTC	CASRIRDYSLLPSYNEQFF
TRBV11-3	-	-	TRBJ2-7	TGTGCCAGCAGCTTAGGGGGCCCCGGCGGAGACGAGCAGTACTTC	CASSLGGPGGDEQYF
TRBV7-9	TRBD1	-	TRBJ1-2	TGTGCCAGCAGCTCCGGGACAGATTATGGCTACACCTTC	CASSSGTDYGYTF
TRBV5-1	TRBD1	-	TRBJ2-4	TGCGCCAGCAGCTTAGGTCAGGGGGCAGGGATAGACATTCAGTACTTC	CASSLGQGAGIDIQYF
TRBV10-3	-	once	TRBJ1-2	TGTGCCATCAGTGAGTCCAGGGGAAACTATGGCTACACCTTC	CAISESRGNYGYTF
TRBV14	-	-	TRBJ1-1	TGTGCCAGCAGCCACCGAGGAGGTGAAGCTTTCTTT	CASSHRGGEAFF
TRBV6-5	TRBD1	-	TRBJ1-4	TGTGCCAGCAGCCAACCGGGACAGGGGGTACGTTGGGAGACTTTT	CASSQPGQGVRWETF
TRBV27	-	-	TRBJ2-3	TGTGCCAGCACACACGAATACGGGAAGACAGATACGCAGTATTTT	CASTHEYGKTDTQYF
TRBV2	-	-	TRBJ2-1	TGTGCCAGCAGTGAGGCCGTCTACAATGAGCAGTTCTTC	CASSEAVYNEQFF
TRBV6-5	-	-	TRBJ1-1	TGTGCCAGCAGCTCAAGCTTGAACACTGAAGCTTTCTTT	CASSSSLNTEAFF
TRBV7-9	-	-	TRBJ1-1	TGTGCCAGCAGCTTAGCGGGGCGGGAAGGTAGGACTGAAGCTTTCTTT	CASSLAGREGRTEAFF
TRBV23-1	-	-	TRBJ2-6	TGCGCCAGCAGAAAAGGGAGCGGGGCCAACGTCCTGACTTTC	CASRKGSGANVLTF
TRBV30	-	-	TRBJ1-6	TGTGCCTGGAGTGTAAACAATAATTCACCCCTCCACTTT	CAWSVNNNSPLHF
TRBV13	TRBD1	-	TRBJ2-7	TGTGCCAGCAGCTTAGGCCCAGGGGGAATAGAGCAGTACTTC	CASSLGPGGIEQYF